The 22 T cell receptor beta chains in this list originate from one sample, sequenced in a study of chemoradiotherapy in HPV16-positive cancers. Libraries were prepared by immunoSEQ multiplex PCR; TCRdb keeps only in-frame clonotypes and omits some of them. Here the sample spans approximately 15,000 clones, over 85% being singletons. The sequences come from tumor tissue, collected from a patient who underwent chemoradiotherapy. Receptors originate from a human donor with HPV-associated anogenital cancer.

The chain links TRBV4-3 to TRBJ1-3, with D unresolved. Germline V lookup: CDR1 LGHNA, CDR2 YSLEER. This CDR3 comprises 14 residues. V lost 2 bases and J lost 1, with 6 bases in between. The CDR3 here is CASSQQASGNTIYF. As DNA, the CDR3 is TGCGCCAGCAGCCAACAGGCGTCTGGAAACACCATATATTTT.

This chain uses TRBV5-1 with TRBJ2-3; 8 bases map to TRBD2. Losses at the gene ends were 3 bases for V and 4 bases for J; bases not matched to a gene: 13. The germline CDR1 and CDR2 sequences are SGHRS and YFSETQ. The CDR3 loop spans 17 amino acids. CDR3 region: CASSSSGDSGMPDTQYF. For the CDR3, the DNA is TGCGCCAGCAGCTCCTCAGGGGATAGCGGGATGCCAGATACGCAGTATTTT.

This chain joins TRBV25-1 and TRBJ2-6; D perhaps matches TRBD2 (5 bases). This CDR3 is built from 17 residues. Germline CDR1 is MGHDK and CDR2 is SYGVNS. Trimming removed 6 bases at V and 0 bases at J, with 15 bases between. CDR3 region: CASSPAGSPSGANVLTF. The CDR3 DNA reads TGTGCCAGCAGCCCGGCGGGCAGTCCCTCTGGGGCCAACGTCCTGACTTTC. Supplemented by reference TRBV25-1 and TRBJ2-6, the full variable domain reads EADIYQTPRYLVIGTGKKITLECSQTMGHDKMYWYQQDPGMELHLIHYSYGVNSTEKGDLSSESTVSRIRTEHFPLTLESARPSHTSQYLCASSPAGSPSGANVLTFGAGSRLTVL.

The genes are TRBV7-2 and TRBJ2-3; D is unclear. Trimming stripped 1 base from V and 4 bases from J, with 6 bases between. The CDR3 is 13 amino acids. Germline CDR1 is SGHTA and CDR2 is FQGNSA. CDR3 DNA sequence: TGTGCCAGCAGCTTAGAAGGGCCAGATACGCAGTATTTT. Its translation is CASSLEGPDTQYF.

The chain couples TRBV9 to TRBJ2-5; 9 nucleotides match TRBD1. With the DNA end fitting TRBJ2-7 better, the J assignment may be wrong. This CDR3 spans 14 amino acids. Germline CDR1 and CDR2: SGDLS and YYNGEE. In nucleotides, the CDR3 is TGTGCCAGCGCATCGACAGGGGGATCTTACGAGCAGTACTTC. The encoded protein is CASASTGGSYEQYF.

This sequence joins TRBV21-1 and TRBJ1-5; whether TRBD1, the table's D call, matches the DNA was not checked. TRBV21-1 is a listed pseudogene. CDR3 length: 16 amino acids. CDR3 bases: TGTGCCAGCAGCAAAGTGTGGGCTAATTTGAATCAGCCCCAGCATTTT. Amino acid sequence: CASSKVWANLNQPQHF.

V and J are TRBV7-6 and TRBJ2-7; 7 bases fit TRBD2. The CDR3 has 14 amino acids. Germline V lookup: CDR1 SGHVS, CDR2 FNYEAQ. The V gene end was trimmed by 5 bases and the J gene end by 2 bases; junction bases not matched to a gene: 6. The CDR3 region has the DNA TGTGCCAGCAGCGCATCTAGCGGCACCTACGAGCAGTACTTC. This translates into CASSASSGTYEQYF.

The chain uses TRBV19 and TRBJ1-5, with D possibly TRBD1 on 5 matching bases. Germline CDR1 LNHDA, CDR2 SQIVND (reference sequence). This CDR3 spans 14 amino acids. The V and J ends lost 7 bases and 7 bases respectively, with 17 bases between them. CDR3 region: CASMLSQEGQPQHF. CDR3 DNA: TGTGCCAGTATGCTGTCACAGGAGGGACAGCCCCAGCATTTT.

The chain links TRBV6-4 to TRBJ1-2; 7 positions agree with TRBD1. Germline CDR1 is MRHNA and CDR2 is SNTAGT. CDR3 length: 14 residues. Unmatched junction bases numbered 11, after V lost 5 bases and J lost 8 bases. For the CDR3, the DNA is TGTGCCAGCAGTCCTACCGGGACAGCTATGGGCTACACCTTC. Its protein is CASSPTGTAMGYTF.

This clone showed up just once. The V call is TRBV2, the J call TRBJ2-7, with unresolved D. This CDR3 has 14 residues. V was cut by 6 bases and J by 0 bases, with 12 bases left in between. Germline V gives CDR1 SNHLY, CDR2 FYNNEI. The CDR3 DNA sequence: TGTGCCAGCAGATTAGAGGCAGTCTCCTACGAGCAGTACTTC. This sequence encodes CASRLEAVSYEQYF.

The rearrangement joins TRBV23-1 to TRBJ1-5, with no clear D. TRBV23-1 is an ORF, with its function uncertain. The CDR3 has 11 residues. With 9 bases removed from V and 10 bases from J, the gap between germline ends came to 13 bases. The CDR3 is CARVEGKPQHF. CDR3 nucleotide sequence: TGCGCCAGGGTTGAAGGGAAACCCCAGCATTTT.

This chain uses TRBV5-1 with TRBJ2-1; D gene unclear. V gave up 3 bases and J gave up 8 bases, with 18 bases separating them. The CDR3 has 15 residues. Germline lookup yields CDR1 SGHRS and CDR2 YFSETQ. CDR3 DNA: TGCGCCAGCAGCTACGACTCCAGTCCGTGGGATGAGCAGTTCTTC. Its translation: CASSYDSSPWDEQFF.

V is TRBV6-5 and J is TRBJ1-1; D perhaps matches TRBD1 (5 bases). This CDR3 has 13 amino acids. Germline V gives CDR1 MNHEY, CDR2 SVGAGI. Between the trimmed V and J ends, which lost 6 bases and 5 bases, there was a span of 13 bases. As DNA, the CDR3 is TGTGCCAGCAGAAGAAGTAGGGGAACTGAAGCTTTCTTT. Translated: CASRRSRGTEAFF.

This CDR3 reads CASSQDPQTGRYEKLFF. The CDR3 DNA sequence: TGTGCCAGCAGCCAAGACCCCCAAACAGGGCGGTATGAAAAACTGTTTTTT. The chain uses TRBV4-2 and TRBJ1-4; weak D call: TRBD1 (6 bases). CDR1 and CDR2 from the germline V gene are LGHNA and YNFKEQ. Trimming stripped 0 bases from V and 6 bases from J, with 17 bases between. This CDR3 is 17 amino acids long.

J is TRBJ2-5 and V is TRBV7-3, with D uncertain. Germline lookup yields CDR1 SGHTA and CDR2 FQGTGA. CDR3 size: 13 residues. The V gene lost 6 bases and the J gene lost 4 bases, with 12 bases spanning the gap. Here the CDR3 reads CASRSSVGETQYF. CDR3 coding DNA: TGTGCCAGCAGGTCCTCCGTAGGAGAGACCCAGTACTTC.

Here the CDR3 reads CASSLLQRRFEQYF. The CDR3 DNA is TGTGCCAGCAGTTTACTCCAGCGCCGATTCGAGCAGTACTTC. The genes are TRBV27 and TRBJ2-7; D gene unclear. The CDR3 runs to 14 residues. The V gene lost 2 bases and the J gene lost 6 bases, with 14 bases spanning the gap. Germline-derived CDR1 and CDR2 are MNHEY and SMNVEV (reference sequence).

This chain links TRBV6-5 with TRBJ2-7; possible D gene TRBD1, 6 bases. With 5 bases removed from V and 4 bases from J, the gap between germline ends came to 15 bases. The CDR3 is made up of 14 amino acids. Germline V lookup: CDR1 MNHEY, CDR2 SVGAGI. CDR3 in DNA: TGTGCCAGCAGTGCCGGGACAAAAGGGTACGAGCAGTACTTC. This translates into CASSAGTKGYEQYF.

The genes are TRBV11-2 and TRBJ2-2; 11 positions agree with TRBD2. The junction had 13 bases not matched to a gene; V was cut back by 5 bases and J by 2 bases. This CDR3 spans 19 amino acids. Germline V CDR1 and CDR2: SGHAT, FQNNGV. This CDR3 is CASSPRTSGSRENTGELFF. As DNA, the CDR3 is TGTGCCAGCAGCCCGCGTACTAGCGGGAGTAGGGAAAACACCGGGGAGCTGTTTTTT.

The CDR3 nucleotides are TGTGCCAGCAGCCCATCACAGGATTCACCCCTCCACTTT. Translating gives CASSPSQDSPLHF. J is TRBJ1-6 and V is TRBV7-3; perhaps TRBD1 as D (5 bases). The CDR3 spans 13 residues. CDR1 is SGHTA, CDR2 FQGTGA, per germline. V was clipped by 5 bases and J by 8 bases, with 10 bases between them.

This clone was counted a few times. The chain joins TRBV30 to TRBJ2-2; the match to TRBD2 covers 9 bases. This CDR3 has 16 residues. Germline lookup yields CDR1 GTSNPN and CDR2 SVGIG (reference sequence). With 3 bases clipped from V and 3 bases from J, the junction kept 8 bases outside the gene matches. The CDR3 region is CAWSELAGEDTGELFF. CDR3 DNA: TGTGCCTGGAGCGAATTAGCGGGAGAGGACACCGGGGAGCTGTTTTTT. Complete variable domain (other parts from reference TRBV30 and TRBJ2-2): SQTIHQWPATLVQPVGSPLSLECTVEGTSNPNLYWYRQAAGRGLQLLFYSVGIGQISSEVPQNLSASRPQDRQFILSSKKLLLSDSGFYLCAWSELAGEDTGELFFGEGSRLTVL.

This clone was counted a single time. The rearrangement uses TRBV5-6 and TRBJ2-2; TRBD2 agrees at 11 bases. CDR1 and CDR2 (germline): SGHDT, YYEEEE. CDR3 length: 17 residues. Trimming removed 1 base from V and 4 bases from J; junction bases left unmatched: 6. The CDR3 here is CASSLISGRAVTGELFF. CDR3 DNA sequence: TGTGCCAGCAGCTTGATTAGCGGGAGGGCCGTCACCGGGGAGCTGTTTTTT. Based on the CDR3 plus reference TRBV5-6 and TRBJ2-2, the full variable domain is DAGVTQSPTHLIKTRGQQVTLRCSPKSGHDTVSWYQQALGQGPQFIFQYYEEEERQRGNFPDRFSGHQFPNYSSELNVNALLLGDSALYLCASSLISGRAVTGELFFGEGSRLTVL.

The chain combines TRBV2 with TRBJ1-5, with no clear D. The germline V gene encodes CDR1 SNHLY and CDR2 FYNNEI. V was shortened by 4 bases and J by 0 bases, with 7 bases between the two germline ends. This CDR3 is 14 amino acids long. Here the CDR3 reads CASSVGYSNQPQHF. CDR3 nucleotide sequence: TGTGCCAGCAGTGTAGGGTATAGCAATCAGCCCCAGCATTTT.